This passage covers 26 T cell receptor beta chains from one sample sequenced in a study of shared clonotypes between healthy human individuals. The assay was immunoSEQ multiplex PCR, and TCRdb's table has in-frame clones only and misses some. The data show approximately 940,000 clones, around 80% seen once. Sequencing used memory CD4+ T cells sorted from blood. Regarding subset: CD45RA-negative fraction. These receptors all come from a man younger than 35 in good health.

Worth noting for this clone: This CDR3 is also generated by other DNA sequences in the sample. The chain links TRBV18 to TRBJ2-2, with D unresolved. Per germline, CDR1 KGHSH and CDR2 LQKENI. The length of the CDR3 is 14 residues. Trimming took off 0 bases at V and 7 bases at J, with 9 bases between the two ends. This CDR3 is CASSPPGRNGELFF. In DNA, the CDR3 is TGTGCCAGCTCACCACCTGGAAGGAACGGGGAGCTGTTTTTT.

This chain connects TRBV19 to TRBJ2-3; 7 bases fit TRBD2. V was clipped by 7 bases and J by 8 bases; unmatched bases: 9. The V gene's germline CDR1 is LNHDA and CDR2 SQIVND (reference sequence). The CDR3 has 13 amino acids. The CDR3 loop is CASKTSLGATQYF. The CDR3 bases are TGTGCCAGTAAGACTAGCTTAGGGGCTACGCAGTATTTT.

A few counts support this clone. The rearrangement uses TRBV7-2 and TRBJ2-3, with no clear D. The CDR3 covers 15 residues. The ends were cut back, 7 bases at V and 3 bases at J, with 17 bases in the middle. Germline lookup yields CDR1 SGHTA and CDR2 FQGNSA. The CDR3 loop is CASTPGGIGTDTQYF. The CDR3 DNA reads as TGTGCCAGCACCCCGGGTGGGATAGGAACAGATACGCAGTATTTT.

The chain combines TRBV19 with TRBJ2-2; D unresolved. This CDR3 region has 14 residues. V lost 4 bases to trimming and J lost 4 bases, with 10 bases between them. CDR1 and CDR2 from the germline V gene are LNHDA and SQIVND (reference sequence). Here the CDR3 reads CASSKGSPTGELFF. CDR3 nucleotides: TGTGCCAGTAGTAAAGGCAGTCCCACCGGGGAGCTGTTTTTT.

The chain is built from TRBV27 and TRBJ1-2; no firm D call. Germline CDR1 MNHEY, CDR2 SMNVEV (reference sequence). The CDR3 spans 13 residues. V gave up 5 bases and J gave up 8 bases, with 15 bases separating them. CDR3 sequence reads: CASSPNDGRGYTF. The CDR3 DNA reads TGTGCCAGCAGTCCGAACGACGGGAGAGGCTACACCTTC.

The chain is built from TRBV25-1 and TRBJ2-5; the D gene is possibly TRBD2 (6 bases). Germline loops: CDR1 MGHDK, CDR2 SYGVNS. This CDR3 spans 11 amino acids. V dropped 7 bases and J dropped 13 bases, with 16 bases sitting between them. CDR3 sequence reads: CASMGSGPGYF. The DNA for the CDR3 is TGTGCCAGCATGGGAAGCGGGCCGGGGTACTTC.

J is TRBJ2-1 and V is TRBV5-6; the D gene is possibly TRBD2 (6 bases). Germline loops: CDR1 SGHDT, CDR2 YYEEEE. CDR3 size: 15 residues. V was clipped by 1 base and J by 4 bases, with 12 bases between them. CDR3 in amino acids: CASSLLTSRYNEQFF. The CDR3 coding sequence is TGTGCCAGCAGCTTGTTGACTAGTCGATACAATGAGCAGTTCTTC.

This clone has a single count. The gene calls are TRBV15 and TRBJ1-2; the D gene is possibly TRBD1 (5 bases). CDR1 is LNHNV and CDR2 is YYDKDF in the germline V gene (reference sequence). The CDR3 is 13 amino acids. With 1 base removed from V and 8 bases from J, the gap between germline ends came to 11 bases. The CDR3 DNA follows: TGTGCCACCAGCAGAGCGGGGGTTGGAGGCTACACCTTC. Residues: CATSRAGVGGYTF.

The chain uses TRBV6-5 and TRBJ2-5, with 13 nucleotides matching TRBD2. V was pared by 6 bases and J by 6 bases, with 7 bases of the junction left unmatched. Germline lookup yields CDR1 MNHEY and CDR2 SVGAGI. The CDR3 is made up of 15 amino acids. This CDR3 is CASRHTTSGRQTQYF. CDR3 nucleotide sequence: TGTGCCAGCAGGCATACGACTAGCGGGAGGCAGACCCAGTACTTC.

In regard to this clone: Other DNA sequences in this sample translate to the same CDR3. The chain carries TRBV2 and TRBJ2-2; D call uncertain. The CDR3 is 14 amino acids. The germline V gene encodes CDR1 SNHLY and CDR2 FYNNEI. Deletions cut 4 bases from V and 2 bases from J, with 8 bases between. CDR3 protein: CASSADTNTGELFF. DNA of the CDR3: TGTGCCAGCAGTGCAGACACCAACACCGGGGAGCTGTTTTTT.

This sequence joins TRBV10-3 and TRBJ2-5; 8 bases are shared with TRBD2. J lost 5 bases, V lost 0 bases, and 5 bases had no gene match. CDR1 is ENHRY, CDR2 SYGVKD, per germline. CDR3 length: 15 amino acids. The CDR3 protein is CAISESSGRGETQYF. The DNA of the CDR3 is TGTGCCATCAGTGAGTCGAGCGGGAGAGGCGAGACCCAGTACTTC.

The rearrangement joins TRBV19 to TRBJ2-7; D is unclear. CDR3 length equals 12 residues. Trimming cost V 1 base and J 3 bases, with 4 bases left between them. CDR1 is LNHDA and CDR2 is SQIVND in the germline V gene (reference sequence). Here the CDR3 DNA reads TGTGCCAGTAGTATAGGTAACTACGAGCAGTACTTC. As protein: CASSIGNYEQYF.

V usage is TRBV28 and J usage is TRBJ2-6; the D gene is possibly TRBD2 (5 bases). CDR3 size: 18 residues. Looked up from germline, CDR1 is MDHEN and CDR2 is SYDVKM. Between the trimmed V and J ends, which lost 5 bases and 1 base, there was a span of 18 bases. For the CDR3, the DNA is TGTGCCAGCAGTCCGACCGGGAAAAAGGGATCTGGGGCCAACGTCCTGACTTTC. Translating gives CASSPTGKKGSGANVLTF.

This clone was recorded once. This chain uses TRBV18 with TRBJ1-5, with D perhaps matching TRBD1 (5 bases). The CDR3 has 16 amino acids. Trimming pared 3 bases from V and 2 bases from J, leaving 14 bases between. Germline lookup yields CDR1 KGHSH and CDR2 LQKENI. The CDR3 loop reads CASSPRLGTGNQPQHF. The CDR3, as DNA: TGTGCCAGCTCACCTCGGTTGGGGACGGGCAATCAGCCCCAGCATTTT.

J is TRBJ2-5 and V is TRBV10-2; no definite D call. The end of the DNA is better explained by TRBJ2-7, so the J call may be wrong. Per the germline V gene, CDR1 is WSHSY and CDR2 is SAAADI. The CDR3 consists of 18 residues. CDR3 nucleotide sequence: TGCGCCAGCAGTGAGTTTACTTCCAGTTTCCGACCTTCATACGAGCAGTACTTC. Protein: CASSEFTSSFRPSYEQYF.

The V call is TRBV30, the J call TRBJ2-1; tentative D call: TRBD1 (5 bases). CDR3 size: 12 residues. Per germline, CDR1 GTSNPN and CDR2 SVGIG (reference sequence). V gave up 2 bases and J gave up 15 bases, with 17 bases separating them. CDR3 region: CAWSQGEEGRFF. The CDR3 nucleotides are TGTGCCTGGAGTCAGGGCGAAGAAGGTCGGTTCTTC. The complete variable domain, with remaining parts taken from reference TRBV30 and TRBJ2-1, reads SQTIHQWPATLVQPVGSPLSLECTVEGTSNPNLYWYRQAAGRGLQLLFYSVGIGQISSEVPQNLSASRPQDRQFILSSKKLLLSDSGFYLCAWSQGEEGRFFGPGTRLTVL.

The chain uses TRBV18 and TRBJ1-5; D is unresolved. Trimming stripped 0 bases from V and 6 bases from J, with 12 bases between. The CDR3 has 15 residues. CDR1 KGHSH and CDR2 LQKENI come from the germline V gene. The CDR3, as DNA: TGTGCCAGCTCACCACCTTTTCAGGCTGGTCAGCCCCAGCATTTT. Amino acid sequence: CASSPPFQAGQPQHF.

The chain joins TRBV28 to TRBJ2-7; D perhaps matches TRBD1 (5 bases). Trimming stripped 6 bases from V and 3 bases from J, with 15 bases between. The V gene's germline CDR1 is MDHEN and CDR2 SYDVKM. The CDR3 is 14 residues long. CDR3 sequence (DNA): TGTGCCAGCAGACCCCCTGCCAGGGTCTACGAGCAGTACTTC. Its protein is CASRPPARVYEQYF.

About this clone itself: Distinct nucleotide sequences in the sample also encode this CDR3. The CDR3 loop reads CAISESQRETQYF. The CDR3 DNA follows: TGTGCCATCAGTGAGTCGCAAAGGGAGACCCAGTACTTC. J is TRBJ2-5 and V is TRBV10-3; D gene uncertain. The CDR3 totals 13 residues. The germline V gene encodes CDR1 ENHRY and CDR2 SYGVKD. Trimming pared 0 bases from V and 5 bases from J, leaving 7 bases between.

V is TRBV18 and J is TRBJ2-5; TRBD1 agrees at 7 bases. J was trimmed by 5 bases and V by 6 bases; bases with no gene match: 6. Germline CDR1 KGHSH, CDR2 LQKENI. There are 13 residues in the CDR3. CDR3 nucleotide sequence: TGTGCCAGCTCCCAGGGGGTACGGGAGACCCAGTACTTC. Residues: CASSQGVRETQYF.

The J gene is TRBJ1-5, the V gene TRBV18; 8 positions agree with TRBD1. Germline V gene sequence: CDR1 KGHSH, CDR2 LQKENI. V shed 4 bases and J 4 bases; nucleotides not matched to a gene: 6. This CDR3 spans 15 amino acids. The CDR3 sequence is CASSQDRVTNQPQHF. In DNA form, the CDR3 reads TGTGCCAGCTCACAGGACAGGGTCACAAATCAGCCCCAGCATTTT.

The V call is TRBV27, the J call TRBJ1-5; 7 bases fit TRBD1. Trimming removed 7 bases from V and 5 bases from J; junction bases left unmatched: 11. Germline CDR1 reads MNHEY; CDR2 reads SMNVEV (reference sequence). The CDR3 is made up of 15 amino acids. The CDR3 region is CASTPHRDSHQPQHF. The DNA of the CDR3 is TGTGCCAGCACCCCCCACAGGGACAGTCATCAGCCCCAGCATTTT.

The chain has TRBV6-5 and TRBJ2-3; D remains ambiguous. The CDR3 sequence is 12 residues long. Germline V gene data show CDR1 as MNHEY and CDR2 as SVGAGI. V dropped 11 bases and J dropped 1 base, with 10 bases sitting between them. The CDR3 sequence is CACSFCTDTQYF. As DNA, the CDR3 is TGTGCCTGTAGTTTTTGCACAGATACGCAGTATTTT.

About this clone: Other DNA sequences within the sample encode an identical CDR3. The rearrangement uses TRBV5-1 and TRBJ2-5; D remains ambiguous. V lost 4 bases, J lost 2 bases, and 12 bases lay in between. CDR1 SGHRS and CDR2 YFSETQ come from the germline V gene. The CDR3 length is 14 residues. The CDR3 loop reads CASSPGGSQETQYF. The CDR3 DNA is TGCGCCAGCAGCCCCGGCGGCAGTCAAGAGACCCAGTACTTC.

The chain recombines TRBV5-1 with TRBJ1-4, with TRBD1 identical over 7 bases. The germline CDR1 and CDR2 sequences are SGHRS and YFSETQ. The CDR3 covers 16 residues. The ends lost 4 bases at V and 0 bases at J; junction bases unmatched: 6. Here the CDR3 DNA reads TGCGCCAGCAGCCGGAACACAGGGGCAACTAATGAAAAACTGTTTTTT. Encoded protein: CASSRNTGATNEKLFF.

V usage is TRBV10-3 and J usage is TRBJ2-5; D possibly corresponds to TRBD1 (6 bases). The CDR3 consists of 14 residues. CDR1 ENHRY and CDR2 SYGVKD come from the germline V gene. V was cut by 0 bases and J by 7 bases, with 12 bases left in between. CDR3 residues: CAISESTGDGTQYF. CDR3 sequence (DNA): TGTGCCATCAGTGAGTCGACAGGCGACGGGACCCAGTACTTC.